This TCR beta chain was profiled in a study of T cell changes during pregnancy in multiple sclerosis. V was cut by 8 bases and J by 8 bases, with 18 bases left in between. The CDR3 length is 13 residues. CDR1 is MDHEN and CDR2 is SYDVKM in the germline V gene. TCRdb keeps only in-frame clones here, not all; method: immunoSEQ multiplex PCR. The table records around 70,000 clones, roughly 90% of them present only once. The specimen was peripheral blood, collected in the third trimester of pregnancy. V usage is TRBV28 and J usage is TRBJ1-2; no clear D gene. This TCR was recovered from a female donor with multiple sclerosis, enrolled in a pregnancy study. CDR3 loop: CASRRGQVYGYTF. The DNA of the CDR3 is TGTGCCAGCCGGCGGGGTCAGGTATACGGCTACACCTTC.